The rows below give T cell receptor beta chains drawn from one sample of a study of shared clonotypes between healthy human individuals. Assay: immunoSEQ multiplex PCR; the TCRdb copy retains only in-frame clones and omits some. The sample has 1.5 million to 2.5 million clones, about 95% seen once. Sequencing input: naive CD8+ T cells sorted from blood. Receptor source: a man aged 18 to 35 in good health. The CDR3 runs from the conserved cysteine through the conserved F or W. The D gene is left open where the match is weak. A clone size is listed for some rows: how often the clone was seen (once, few, many), or a class if it is expanded.

clone_size	j_call	v_call	d_call	cdr3_nt	cdr3_aa
once	TRBJ2-4	TRBV6-6	-	TGTGCCTCTGAATCGGGGGCAAACATTCAGTACTTC	CASESGANIQYF
once	TRBJ2-6	TRBV4-3	-	TGCGCCAGCAGCCAAGCGGGGTCCCCAATCTCTGGGGCCAACGTCCTGACTTTC	CASSQAGSPISGANVLTF
-	TRBJ1-1	TRBV27	-	TGTGCCAGCAGTTTAGGGGCAGGATCTACTGAAGCTTTCTTT	CASSLGAGSTEAFF
-	TRBJ2-2	TRBV6-5	TRBD1	TGTGCCAGCAGTTTCGGACAGGGGACCGGGGAGCTGTTTTTT	CASSFGQGTGELFF
-	TRBJ2-7	TRBV5-1	TRBD1	TGCGCCAGCAGCGTGACAGGGGGCCACTACGAGCAGTACTTC	CASSVTGGHYEQYF
-	TRBJ1-2	TRBV27	TRBD1	TGTGCCAGCAGTCCGGGGACAGGGTACAACTATGGCTACACCTTC	CASSPGTGYNYGYTF
-	TRBJ2-7	TRBV7-9	TRBD2	TGTGCCAGCAGCTTCAATAGCGGGTTCGCCTACGAGCAGTACTTC	CASSFNSGFAYEQYF
-	TRBJ2-7	TRBV29-1	-	TGCAGCGCCAGCGGAACCTCCTACGAGCAGTACTTC	CSASGTSYEQYF
-	TRBJ2-6	TRBV28	-	TGTGCCAGCAGTTCATACAGGGAGTCTGGGGCCAACGTCCTGACTTTC	CASSSYRESGANVLTF
once	TRBJ2-7	TRBV10-2	TRBD1	TGCGCCAGTACACCATTGGACAGGACCTACGAGCAGTACTTC	CASTPLDRTYEQYF
-	TRBJ2-1	TRBV28	TRBD2	TGTGCCAGCAGTTCCCCGGAGGGAACTAGCGGGGGCAATGAGCAGTTCTTC	CASSSPEGTSGGNEQFF
-	TRBJ2-3	TRBV19	-	TGTGCCAGTAGTATAGAATTGGGTCAGTTCACAGATACGCAGTATTTT	CASSIELGQFTDTQYF
-	TRBJ2-7	TRBV11-2	-	TGTGCCAGCAGCTCTGGACAAACCTACGAGCAGTACTTC	CASSSGQTYEQYF
-	TRBJ2-1	TRBV21-1	-	TGTGCCAGCAGCTGCTGTGCCGGACTAGCGGGAGTTAGCAATGAGCAGTTCTTC	CASSCCAGLAGVSNEQFF
-	TRBJ2-1	TRBV5-1	TRBD2	TGCGCCAGCAGCTGGACTAGCGGGGGCTCCTACAATGAGCAGTTCTTC	CASSWTSGGSYNEQFF
-	TRBJ2-7	TRBV30	-	TGTGCCTGGAGAGAGTTGGGCCGCTACGAGCAGTACTTC	CAWRELGRYEQYF
once	TRBJ2-7	TRBV19	-	TGTGCCAGTAGTATTTATGGGGACTACGAGCAGTACTTC	CASSIYGDYEQYF
-	TRBJ1-4	TRBV7-9	-	TGTGCCAGCAGCCTTGTGGGGATAACTAATGAAAAACTGTTTTTT	CASSLVGITNEKLFF
-	TRBJ1-1	TRBV10-2	-	TGCGCCAGCAGTAGTACCCTACTGATGAACACTGAAGCTTTCTTT	CASSSTLLMNTEAFF
-	TRBJ2-7	TRBV7-9	-	TGTGCCAGCAGCCCGGACGGATCCTACGAGCAGTACTTC	CASSPDGSYEQYF
-	TRBJ2-1	TRBV4-3	-	TGCGCCAGCAGCCAGGACCTTGAGGGGGGATCCTACAATGAGCAGTTCTTC	CASSQDLEGGSYNEQFF
-	TRBJ2-1	TRBV7-9	-	TGTGCCAGCAGCTTTTTAGACTCAGGCCATGAGCAGTTCTTC	CASSFLDSGHEQFF
-	TRBJ2-7	TRBV4-1	TRBD2	TGCGCCAGCAGCCAAGCGGGAGGGGGCTACGAGCAGTACTTC	CASSQAGGGYEQYF
-	TRBJ1-5	TRBV28	TRBD1	TGTGCCAGCAGCGAACAGGGGCTCAAACAGCCCCAGCATTTT	CASSEQGLKQPQHF
-	TRBJ1-2	TRBV29-1	TRBD1	TGCAGCGTAGAGGACAGGGGAGGGGACTATGGCTACACCTTC	CSVEDRGGDYGYTF
-	TRBJ1-5	TRBV5-5	-	TGTGCCAGCAGCTTGGTCCCAGCGTGGGTCCTCAATCAGCCCCAGCATTTT	CASSLVPAWVLNQPQHF
-	TRBJ2-1	TRBV6-4	-	TGTGCCAGCAGTGACTCTCGGGGCGAACAGTTCTTC	CASSDSRGEQFF
once	TRBJ1-5	TRBV7-2	-	TGTGCCAGCAGCGCCTACCCAAATCAGCCCCAGCATTTT	CASSAYPNQPQHF